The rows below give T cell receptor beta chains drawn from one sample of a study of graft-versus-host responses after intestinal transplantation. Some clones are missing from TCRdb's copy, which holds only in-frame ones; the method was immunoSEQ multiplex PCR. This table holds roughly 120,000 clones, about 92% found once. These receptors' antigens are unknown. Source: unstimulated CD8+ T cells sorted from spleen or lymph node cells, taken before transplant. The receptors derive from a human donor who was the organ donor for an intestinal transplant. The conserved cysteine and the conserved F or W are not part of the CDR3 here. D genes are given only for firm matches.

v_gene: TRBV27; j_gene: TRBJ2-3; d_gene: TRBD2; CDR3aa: ASSGLALRDTQY
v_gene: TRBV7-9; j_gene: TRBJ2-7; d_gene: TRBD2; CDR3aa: ASSFGLAESYEQY
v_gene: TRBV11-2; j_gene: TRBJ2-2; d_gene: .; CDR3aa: ASNVLLDTGELF
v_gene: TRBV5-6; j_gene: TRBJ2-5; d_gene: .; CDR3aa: ASSFIGTQETQY
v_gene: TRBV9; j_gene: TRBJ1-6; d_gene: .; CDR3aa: ASSVGSSHSYNSPLH
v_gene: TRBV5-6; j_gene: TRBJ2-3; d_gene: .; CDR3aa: ASSLDGGMAFDTQY
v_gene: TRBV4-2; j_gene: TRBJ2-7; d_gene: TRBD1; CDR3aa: ASSQRTGVSYEQY
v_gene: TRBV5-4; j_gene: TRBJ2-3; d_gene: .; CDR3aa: ASTSLATDTQY
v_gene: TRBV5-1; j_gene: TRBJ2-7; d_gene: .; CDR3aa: ASSFGRLLYEQY
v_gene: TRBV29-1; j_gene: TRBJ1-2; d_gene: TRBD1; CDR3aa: SAIHPQGALGYGYT
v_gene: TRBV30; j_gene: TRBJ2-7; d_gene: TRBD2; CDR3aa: AWSSGNYEQY
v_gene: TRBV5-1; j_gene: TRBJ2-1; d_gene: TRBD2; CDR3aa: ASSLDMSGRASNEQF
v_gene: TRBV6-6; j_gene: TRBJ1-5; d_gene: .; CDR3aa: ASKGTQGNQPQH
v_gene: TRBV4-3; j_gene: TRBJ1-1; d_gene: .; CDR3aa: ASSQDFGQVARGNTEAF
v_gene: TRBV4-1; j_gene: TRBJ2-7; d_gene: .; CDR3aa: ASSVQGSLIYEQY
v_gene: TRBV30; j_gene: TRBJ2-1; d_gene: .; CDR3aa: AWSALYNEQF
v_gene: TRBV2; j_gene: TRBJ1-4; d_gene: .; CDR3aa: ASSEETATNEKLF
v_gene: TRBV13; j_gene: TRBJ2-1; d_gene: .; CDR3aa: ASRYIGDSYNEQF
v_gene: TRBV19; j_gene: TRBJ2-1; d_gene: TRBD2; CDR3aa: ASCPVPTRENEQF
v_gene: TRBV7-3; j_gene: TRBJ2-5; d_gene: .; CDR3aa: ASSSVQETQY
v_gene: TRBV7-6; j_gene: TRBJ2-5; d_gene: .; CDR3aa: ASSFISRIGETQY
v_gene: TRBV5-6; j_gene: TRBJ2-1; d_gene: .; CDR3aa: ASSSYREIIDINNEQF
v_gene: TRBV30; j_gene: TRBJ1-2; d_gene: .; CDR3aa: AWGELHRFVGYGYT
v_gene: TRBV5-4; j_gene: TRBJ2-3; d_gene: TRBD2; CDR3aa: ASSYGLAGGPTDTQY
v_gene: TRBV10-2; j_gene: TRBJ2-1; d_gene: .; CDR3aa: ASSDDPYNEQF
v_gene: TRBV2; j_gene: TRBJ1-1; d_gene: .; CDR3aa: ASSEFPRGWGTEAF
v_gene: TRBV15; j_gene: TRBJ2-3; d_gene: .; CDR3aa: ATSRYGGGSSTDTQY
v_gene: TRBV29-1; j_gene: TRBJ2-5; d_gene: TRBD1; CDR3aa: SHRDREETQY
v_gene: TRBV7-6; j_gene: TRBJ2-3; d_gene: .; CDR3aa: ASSLDPAPDTQY
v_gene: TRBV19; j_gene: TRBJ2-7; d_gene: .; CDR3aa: ATRSAEQVPYEQY
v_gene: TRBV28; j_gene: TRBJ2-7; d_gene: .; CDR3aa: ASSLLAGNEQY
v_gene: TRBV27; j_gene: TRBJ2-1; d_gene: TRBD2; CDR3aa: ASSLAGAYNEQF
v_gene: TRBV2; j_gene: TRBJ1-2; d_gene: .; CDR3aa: ASSESGTDYGYT
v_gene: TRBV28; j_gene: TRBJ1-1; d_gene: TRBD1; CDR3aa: ASSSWTGGEAF
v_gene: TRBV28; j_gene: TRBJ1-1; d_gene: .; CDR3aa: ASSTLSNTEAF
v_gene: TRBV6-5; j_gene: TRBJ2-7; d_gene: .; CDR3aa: ASSSTKVLDEQY
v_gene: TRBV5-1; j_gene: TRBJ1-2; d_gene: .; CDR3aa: ASTYGHRDYRRYGYT
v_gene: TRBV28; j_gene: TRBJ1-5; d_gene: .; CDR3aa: ASSLAFNSNQPQH
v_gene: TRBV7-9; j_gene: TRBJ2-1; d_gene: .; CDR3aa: ASSLGLPSYNEQF
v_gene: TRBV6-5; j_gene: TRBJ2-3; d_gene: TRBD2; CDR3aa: ASSSGTSGTDTQY
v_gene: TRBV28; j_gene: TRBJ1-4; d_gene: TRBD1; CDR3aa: ASSLFRDRRNEKLF
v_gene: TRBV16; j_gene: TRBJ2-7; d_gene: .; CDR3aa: ASSLIVYEQY
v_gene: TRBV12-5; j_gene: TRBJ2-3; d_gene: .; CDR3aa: ASGLSAVTQY
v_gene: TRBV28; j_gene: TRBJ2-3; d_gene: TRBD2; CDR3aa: ASSWTSGSTDTQY
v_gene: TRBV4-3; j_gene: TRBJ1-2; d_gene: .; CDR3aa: ASSQDAGDYGYT
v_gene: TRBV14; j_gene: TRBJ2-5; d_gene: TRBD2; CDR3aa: ASSQGPGTSVMETQY
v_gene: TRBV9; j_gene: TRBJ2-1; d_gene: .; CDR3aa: ASSVGNNEQF
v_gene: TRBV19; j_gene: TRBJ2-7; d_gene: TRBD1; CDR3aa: ASSPGQGGLYEQY
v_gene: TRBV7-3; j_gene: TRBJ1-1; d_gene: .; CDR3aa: ASSSAGGTEAF